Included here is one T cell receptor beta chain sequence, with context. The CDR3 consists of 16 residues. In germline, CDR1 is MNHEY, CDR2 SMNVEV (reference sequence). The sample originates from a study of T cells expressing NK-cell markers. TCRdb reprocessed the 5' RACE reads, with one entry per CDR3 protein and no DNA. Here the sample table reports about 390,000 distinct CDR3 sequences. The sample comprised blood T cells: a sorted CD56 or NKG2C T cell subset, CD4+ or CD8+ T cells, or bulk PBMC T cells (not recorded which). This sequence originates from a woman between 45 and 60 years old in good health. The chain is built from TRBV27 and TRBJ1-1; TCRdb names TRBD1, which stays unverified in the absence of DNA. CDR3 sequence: CASSLIGDMGYTEAFF.